Listed below are T cell receptor beta chains from one sample, sequenced in a study of response to subunit inactivated influenza vaccine. One entry per CDR3 protein, called by TCRdb with MiXCR from the RT-PCR reads. The table has fewer than 650,000 distinct CDR3 sequences, approximately 13% seen once. The source was PBMCs from blood, collected around seven weeks after vaccination. The receptors were gathered from a man aged 50 to 59 who received an inactivated influenza vaccine. CDR3s include the opening cysteine and the closing phenylalanine or tryptophan. Each record gives: clone size, CDR3 length, J gene, V gene, D gene, CDR3 DNA, CDR3 protein. A D gene is named only where the DNA matches it firmly. Part of the rows lack a size; the others show once, few, many or a class for expanded clones.

size: -; length: 14; J: TRBJ1-2; V: TRBV4-1; D: -; DNA: TGCGCCAGCAGCCAAGAACGTCTTGACTATGGCTACACCTTC; CDR3: CASSQERLDYGYTF
size: few; length: 15; J: TRBJ2-5; V: TRBV7-2; D: -; DNA: TGTGCCAGCAGCTTACGTGGCCCCCTCCAAGAGACCCAGTACTTC; CDR3: CASSLRGPLQETQYF
size: few; length: 10; J: TRBJ2-3; V: TRBV20-1; D: -; DNA: TGCAGTGCTATTTCAGATACGCAGTATTTT; CDR3: CSAISDTQYF
size: few; length: 16; J: TRBJ2-3; V: TRBV15; D: -; DNA: TGTGCCACCAGCAGAGACGGTTTGGGGGTCACAGATACGCAGTATTTT; CDR3: CATSRDGLGVTDTQYF
size: -; length: 16; J: TRBJ2-1; V: TRBV7-8; D: TRBD2; DNA: TGTGCCAGCAGCCCCCTAGGAGCGGGGACCCACAATGAGCAGTTCTTC; CDR3: CASSPLGAGTHNEQFF
size: few; length: 16; J: TRBJ2-3; V: TRBV5-6; D: TRBD1; DNA: TGTGCCAGCAGCTTGGGACAGGGGAGATCCACAGATACGCAGTATTTT; CDR3: CASSLGQGRSTDTQYF
size: -; length: 16; J: TRBJ1-5; V: TRBV7-9; D: TRBD1; DNA: TGTGCCAGCAGCCATATCACAGGGGGACAAAATCAGCCCCAGCATTTT; CDR3: CASSHITGGQNQPQHF
size: many; length: 13; J: TRBJ2-7; V: TRBV12-3/TRBV12-4; D: -; DNA: TGTGCCAGCAGTCATAATCACAGGGACGAGCAGTACTTC; CDR3: CASSHNHRDEQYF
size: few; length: 15; J: TRBJ2-3; V: TRBV4-1; D: -; DNA: TGCGCCAGCAGCCAAGCCTATGTCGTGGCGAATACGCAGTATTTT; CDR3: CASSQAYVVANTQYF
size: -; length: 17; J: TRBJ2-5; V: TRBV14; D: TRBD1; DNA: TGTGCCAGCAGCCAAGATCTCGGCAGGGGGTTTCAAGAGACCCAGTACTTC; CDR3: CASSQDLGRGFQETQYF
size: -; length: 16; J: TRBJ1-2; V: TRBV2; D: -; DNA: TGTGCCAGCAGGACCTGGGAAACCCAGGACGTATATGGCTACACCTTC; CDR3: CASRTWETQDVYGYTF
size: -; length: 11; J: TRBJ1-2; V: TRBV12-3/TRBV12-4; D: -; DNA: TGTGCCAGCAGTTTTAGTATCGGCTACGCCTTC; CDR3: CASSFSIGYAF
size: many; length: 13; J: TRBJ2-3; V: TRBV20-1; D: -; DNA: TGCAGTGCTAGAGATCTAGCAAGAGATACGCAGTATTTT; CDR3: CSARDLARDTQYF
size: -; length: 13; J: TRBJ1-1; V: TRBV7-9; D: -; DNA: TGTGCCAGCACTAAAGGGGTGAACACTGAAGCTTTCTTT; CDR3: CASTKGVNTEAFF
size: few; length: 15; J: TRBJ2-6; V: TRBV24-1; D: -; DNA: TGTGCCACCAGTGGCGGGGACTCTGGGGCCAACGTCCTGACTTTC; CDR3: CATSGGDSGANVLTF
size: -; length: 16; J: TRBJ1-6; V: TRBV9; D: TRBD1; DNA: TGTGCCAGCAGCGTGGGACAGGGTTATGGAAATTCACCCCTCCACTTT; CDR3: CASSVGQGYGNSPLHF
size: few; length: 15; J: TRBJ2-5; V: TRBV6-2/TRBV6-3; D: -; DNA: TGTGCCAGCAGCCAAATCGGCCTCTCCCAAGAGACCCAGTACTTC; CDR3: CASSQIGLSQETQYF
size: -; length: 15; J: TRBJ1-5; V: TRBV4-3; D: -; DNA: TGCGCCAGCAGCCAAGATTTGCGGGTGGATCAGCCCCAGCATTTT; CDR3: CASSQDLRVDQPQHF
size: -; length: 16; J: TRBJ2-3; V: TRBV20-1; D: TRBD2; DNA: TGCTGTGCTAGTGTGCAAGCGGGGTACTTCACAGATACGCAGTATTTT; CDR3: CCASVQAGYFTDTQYF
size: -; length: 16; J: TRBJ2-3; V: TRBV9; D: -; DNA: TGTGCCAGCAGCCCCCGGTTGGGGACAAGTAGGGATACGCAGTATTTT; CDR3: CASSPRLGTSRDTQYF
size: -; length: 14; J: TRBJ1-4; V: TRBV7-9; D: -; DNA: TGTGCCAGCAGCCTCTCTATAACTAATGAAAAACTGTTTTTT; CDR3: CASSLSITNEKLFF
size: -; length: 16; J: TRBJ1-1; V: TRBV10-2; D: -; DNA: TGCGCCAGCAGAAAGCAAGACATAGCCATGAACACTGAAGCTTTCTTT; CDR3: CASRKQDIAMNTEAFF
size: few; length: 17; J: TRBJ1-2; V: TRBV12-3/TRBV12-4; D: -; DNA: TGTGCCAGCAGTTTTCGAGGGGGTAGGATTGCTAACTATGGCTACACCTTC; CDR3: CASSFRGGRIANYGYTF
size: -; length: 16; J: TRBJ2-6; V: TRBV5-6; D: TRBD1; DNA: TGTGCCAGCAGCCGACAGGGGGCAGGGGGGGCCAACGTCCTGACTTTC; CDR3: CASSRQGAGGANVLTF
size: few; length: 16; J: TRBJ2-7; V: TRBV18; D: TRBD2; DNA: TGTGCCAGCTCACCACTTGGGGAGGGCAGCGGCCACGAGCAGTACTTC; CDR3: CASSPLGEGSGHEQYF
size: -; length: 14; J: TRBJ1-4; V: TRBV12-3/TRBV12-4; D: TRBD1; DNA: TGTGCCAGCAGTTCCTCGGACAGGTTTGAAAAACTGTTTTTT; CDR3: CASSSSDRFEKLFF
size: -; length: 16; J: TRBJ1-3; V: TRBV12-3/TRBV12-4; D: -; DNA: TGTGCCAGCTCACTACTAGTAGTCGACTCTGGAAACACCATATATTTT; CDR3: CASSLLVVDSGNTIYF
size: few; length: 14; J: TRBJ2-5; V: TRBV12-3/TRBV12-4; D: TRBD1; DNA: TGTGCCAGCATCTCTCCAGGGGGTGAGGAGACCCAGTACTTC; CDR3: CASISPGGEETQYF